This TCR beta chain was recorded in a study of OX40 agonist ivuxolimab in advanced cancers. Whole-study results and caveats: The investigators did not determine what antigen specificity the expanded peripheral T cells had. Those patients achieving a partial response at 0.1-3.0 mg/kg showed among the lowest clonal expansion.

Remarks on this clone: The antigen remains undetermined.

Peripheral blood came from all dose cohorts at three timepoints. TCRdb's copy holds only in-frame clones and misses some; the assay was immunoSEQ multiplex PCR. The table has tens of thousands of clones, around 87% seen once. Here the sequenced sample was CD4+ or CD8+ T cells sorted from blood, taken in a trial of the OX40 agonist ivuxolimab. The sequence came from an adult with an advanced solid tumor such as melanoma, head and neck, liver or kidney cancer.

This chain's CDR3 is CASSLPSGSAEQFF. In nucleotides, the CDR3 is TGTGCCAGCAGCTTACCTAGCGGGAGTGCTGAGCAGTTCTTC. The chain carries TRBV7-9 and TRBJ2-1; 10 bases fit TRBD2. The CDR3 has 14 residues. Losses at the gene ends were 2 bases for V and 9 bases for J; bases not matched to a gene: 4. Germline assignment: CDR1 SEHNR and CDR2 FQNEAQ (reference sequence).